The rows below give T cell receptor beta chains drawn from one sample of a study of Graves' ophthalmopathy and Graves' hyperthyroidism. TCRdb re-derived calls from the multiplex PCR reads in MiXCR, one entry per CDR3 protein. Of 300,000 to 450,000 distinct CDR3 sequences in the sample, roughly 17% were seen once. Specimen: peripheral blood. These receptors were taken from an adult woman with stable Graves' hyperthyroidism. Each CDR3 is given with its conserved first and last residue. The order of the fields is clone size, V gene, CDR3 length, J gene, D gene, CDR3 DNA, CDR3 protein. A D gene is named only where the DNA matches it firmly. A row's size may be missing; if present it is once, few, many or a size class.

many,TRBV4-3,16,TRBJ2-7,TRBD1,TGCGCCAGCAGCCATGGACTCCGGGACAGGGGGGACGAGCAGTACTTC,CASSHGLRDRGDEQYF
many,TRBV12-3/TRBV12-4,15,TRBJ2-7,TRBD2,TGTGCCAGCAGCCAAACCGCGGGGGGTAGGTACGAGCAGTACTTC,CASSQTAGGRYEQYF
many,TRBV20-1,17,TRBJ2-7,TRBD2,TGCAGTGCTAGAGAAGGTTGGGGACTAGCGGGTTCCTACGAGCAGTACTTC,CSAREGWGLAGSYEQYF
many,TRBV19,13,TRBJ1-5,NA,TGTGCCAGTAGTGCCAGGGTAGGTCAGCCCCAGCATTTT,CASSARVGQPQHF
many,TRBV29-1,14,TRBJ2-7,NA,TGCAGCGTTCTACCGGGACTGAGCTCCTACGAGCAGTACTTC,CSVLPGLSSYEQYF
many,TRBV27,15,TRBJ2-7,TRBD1,TGTGCCAGCAGTACAACAGGGGGCGCGATATACGAGCAGTACTTC,CASSTTGGAIYEQYF
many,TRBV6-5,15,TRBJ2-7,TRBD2,TGTGCCAGCAGTTCCTCTAGCGGGAGGGCTCGAGAGCAGTACTTC,CASSSSSGRAREQYF
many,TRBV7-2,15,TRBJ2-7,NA,TGTGCCAGCAGCTTAGGTCGTGGCAGCTACTACGAGCAGTACTTC,CASSLGRGSYYEQYF
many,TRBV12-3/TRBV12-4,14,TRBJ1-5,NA,TGTGCCAGCAGTTTTGAATTTAGCAATCAGCCCCAGCATTTT,CASSFEFSNQPQHF
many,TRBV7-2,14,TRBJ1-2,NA,TGTGCCAGCAGCTCTGGGGGAGGGTATGATGGCTACACCTTC,CASSSGGGYDGYTF
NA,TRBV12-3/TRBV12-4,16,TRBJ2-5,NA,TGTGCCAGCAGTTTAGGGGGGTTGAGCGGAAAAGAGACCCAGTACTTC,CASSLGGLSGKETQYF
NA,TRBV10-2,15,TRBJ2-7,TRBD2,TGCGCCAGCAGCGGACTAGCGGGGGTCTCCTACGAGCAGTACTTC,CASSGLAGVSYEQYF
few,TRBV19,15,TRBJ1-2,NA,TGTGCCAGTAGTATAAGGTCAGACCGGGGCTATGGCTACACCTTC,CASSIRSDRGYGYTF
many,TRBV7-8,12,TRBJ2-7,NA,TGTGCCAGCAGCTACGACAGGTACGAGCAGTACTTC,CASSYDRYEQYF
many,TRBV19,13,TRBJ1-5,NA,TGTGCCAGTAGCGCCTCGGGGAATCAGCCCCAGCATTTT,CASSASGNQPQHF
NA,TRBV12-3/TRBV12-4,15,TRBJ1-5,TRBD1,TGTGCCAGCAGGCCGGGACAGGGAAACAATCAGCCCCAGCATTTT,CASRPGQGNNQPQHF
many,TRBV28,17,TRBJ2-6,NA,TGTGCCAGCAGCTTGGCGGGACACAACTCTGGGGCCAACGTCCTGACTTTC,CASSLAGHNSGANVLTF
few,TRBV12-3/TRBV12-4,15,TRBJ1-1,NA,TGTGCCAGCAGTTTAGCGAAGGGGATGAACACTGAAGCTTTCTTT,CASSLAKGMNTEAFF
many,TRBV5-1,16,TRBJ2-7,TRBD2,TGCGCCAGCAGCTTGAGGACTAGCGGGAGGTCCTACGAGCAGTACTTC,CASSLRTSGRSYEQYF
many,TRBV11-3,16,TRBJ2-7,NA,TGTGCCAGCAGCGCCCCACAACAGGACCCCTCCTACGAGCAGTACTTC,CASSAPQQDPSYEQYF
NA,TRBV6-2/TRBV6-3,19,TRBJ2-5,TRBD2,TGTGCCAGCAGTTACTCGACTAGCGGGCCCGGAAATAACAAAGAGACCCAGTACTTC,CASSYSTSGPGNNKETQYF
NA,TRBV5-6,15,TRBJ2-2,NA,TGTGCCAGCAGCTTGTCGGGGTGGGACACCGGGGAGCTGTTTTTT,CASSLSGWDTGELFF
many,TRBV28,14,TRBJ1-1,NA,TGTGCCAGCAGTATTCCCTTGGTCCGTGCTGAAGCTTTCTTT,CASSIPLVRAEAFF
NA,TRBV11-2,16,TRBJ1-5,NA,TGTGCCAGCAGCTTAGTAAAAGGGCCACCCAATCAGCCCCAGCATTTT,CASSLVKGPPNQPQHF
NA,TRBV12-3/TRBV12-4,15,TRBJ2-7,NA,TGTGCCAGCAGTTTAAACGGGCTAGCAGGGTACGAGCAGTACTTC,CASSLNGLAGYEQYF
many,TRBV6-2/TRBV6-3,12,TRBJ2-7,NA,TGTGCCAGCAGTTCCCAGGACTACGAGCAGTACTTC,CASSSQDYEQYF
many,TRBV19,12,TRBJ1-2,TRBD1,TGTGCCACCCTGGGACAGGGGGCTCGCTACACCTTC,CATLGQGARYTF
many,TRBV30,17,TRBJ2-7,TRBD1,TGTGCCTGGAGCGGTACGGGACAGGTGGTTTTCTCCTACGAGCAGTACTTC,CAWSGTGQVVFSYEQYF
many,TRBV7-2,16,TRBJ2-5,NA,TGTGCCAGCAGCACAAAGGGGAGACTAGGAGGGGAGACCCAGTACTTC,CASSTKGRLGGETQYF
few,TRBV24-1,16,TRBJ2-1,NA,TGTGCCACCAGTGATTTGAGGAGCAGCTCCTACAATGAGCAGTTCTTC,CATSDLRSSSYNEQFF
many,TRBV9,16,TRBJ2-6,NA,TGTGCCAGCAGCCCCCGGGCGGGATCTGGGGCCAACGTCCTGACTTTC,CASSPRAGSGANVLTF
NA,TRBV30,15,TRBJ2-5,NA,TGTGCCTGGAGTCCCCCCGCAGGGTACCAAGAGACCCAGTACTTC,CAWSPPAGYQETQYF
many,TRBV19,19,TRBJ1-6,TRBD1,TGTGCCAGTAGTGTGAATTCCGGGACAGGGGAATCCTATAATTCACCCCTCCACTTT,CASSVNSGTGESYNSPLHF
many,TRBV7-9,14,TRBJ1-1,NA,TGTGCCACCAAAAGGGGGGTCGGGGACACTGAAGCTTTCTTT,CATKRGVGDTEAFF
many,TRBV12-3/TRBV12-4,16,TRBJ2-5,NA,TGTGCCAGCACCTCAGGGTTTCCGGGAGTTCCAGAGACCCAGTACTTC,CASTSGFPGVPETQYF
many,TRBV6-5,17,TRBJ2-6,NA,TGTGCCAGCAGTTACTCGATGTCGAGCTCTGGGGCCAACGTCCTGACTTTC,CASSYSMSSSGANVLTF
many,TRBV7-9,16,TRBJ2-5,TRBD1,TGTGCCAGCAGCTCTCTATTGGGACAGGGTTTGGAGACCCAGTACTTC,CASSSLLGQGLETQYF
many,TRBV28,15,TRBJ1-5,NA,TGTGCCAGCAGTTTATATCTGGAGAGCAATCAGCCCCAGCATTTT,CASSLYLESNQPQHF
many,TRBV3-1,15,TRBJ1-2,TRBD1,TGTGCCAGCAGACCCGGACAGGGGGCTGTCGATGGCTACACCTTC,CASRPGQGAVDGYTF
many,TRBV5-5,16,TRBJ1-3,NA,TGTGCCAGCAGCTTGGTTAGCAGTCCAGTGGAAAACACCATATATTTT,CASSLVSSPVENTIYF
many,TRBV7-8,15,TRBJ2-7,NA,TGTGCCAGCAGCCCGACGGGTCCTAGGGGCTACGAGCAGTACTTC,CASSPTGPRGYEQYF
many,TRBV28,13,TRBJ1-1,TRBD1,TGTGCCAGCAGTCTCGACAGGGATACTGAAGCTTTCTTT,CASSLDRDTEAFF
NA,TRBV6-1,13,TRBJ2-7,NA,TGTGCCGGATCGGACAGGAGGGGCTACGAGCAGTACTTC,CAGSDRRGYEQYF
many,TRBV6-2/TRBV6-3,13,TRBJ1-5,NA,TGTGCCAGCAGTTATCCAGGGGAGCAGCCCCAGCATTTT,CASSYPGEQPQHF
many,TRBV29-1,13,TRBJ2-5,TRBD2,TGCAGCGTTGATGGCGGGAGGGATGAGACCCAGTACTTC,CSVDGGRDETQYF